The 26 T cell receptor beta chains in this list originate from one sample, sequenced in a study of T-cell reconstitution after alpha-beta-depleted transplantation in children. Molecular barcoding with unique molecular identifiers was used for the TCRbeta library. TCRdb re-called the PCR reads through MiXCR, storing one row per CDR3 protein. The table shows roughly 420,000 distinct CDR3 sequences, with around 15% occurring only once. Specimen: PBMCs, mostly from graft donor cells, collected 360 days after TCRalphabeta/CD19-depleted stem cell transplant. The source of these receptors is a boy under two years old who had a stem cell transplant for Wiskott-Aldrich syndrome, so the T cells may come from the graft donor.

The chain links TRBV11-2 to TRBJ2-1, with a weak D call TRBD2 (6 bases). CDR3 length equals 14 residues. Per germline, CDR1 SGHAT and CDR2 FQNNGV. Trimming pared 6 bases from V and 3 bases from J, leaving 12 bases between. The CDR3 coding sequence is TGTGCCAGCAGGGGGGGAACATACTACAATGAGCAGTTCTTC. Protein: CASRGGTYYNEQFF.

The chain uses TRBV12-3 or TRBV12-4 and TRBJ1-1; D gene unclear. There are 14 residues in the CDR3. Between the trimmed V and J ends, which lost 0 bases and 4 bases, there was a span of 9 bases. CDR3 bases: TGTGCCAGCAGTTTAGCCCTACGTGGCACTGAAGCTTTCTTT. As protein: CASSLALRGTEAFF.

This clonotype was seen a handful of times. The rearrangement joins TRBV20-1 to TRBJ2-1, with D possibly matching TRBD2 (5 bases). The CDR3 is 17 amino acids. Trimming left V 0 bases short and J 2 bases short, with 17 bases between. In germline, CDR1 is DFQATT, CDR2 SNEGSKA (reference sequence). The CDR3 loop is CSARDPGGGRTYNEQFF. The CDR3 DNA follows: TGCAGTGCTAGAGATCCGGGCGGCGGGCGAACCTACAATGAGCAGTTCTTC.

V gene TRBV12-3 or TRBV12-4 combines with J gene TRBJ2-3; D gene unclear. The CDR3 covers 14 residues. V lost 0 bases and J lost 4, with 8 bases in between. The CDR3 sequence: CASSLALKADTQYF. The CDR3 DNA reads as TGTGCCAGCAGTTTAGCACTCAAGGCAGATACGCAGTATTTT.

This sequence joins TRBV6-5 and TRBJ2-7, with 9 bases lining up with TRBD1. This CDR3 region has 15 residues. V lost 4 bases and J lost 7; bases outside the gene matches: 11. CDR1 and CDR2 (germline): MNHEY, SVGAGI. CDR3 protein: CASSSTRDRAREQYF. The CDR3 DNA reads as TGTGCCAGCAGTTCAACCCGGGACAGGGCCAGGGAGCAGTACTTC.

The chain couples TRBV29-1 to TRBJ2-7; 9 bases align to TRBD1. The CDR3 spans 13 residues. The germline V gene has CDR1 SQVTM and CDR2 ANQGSEA. The V and J ends lost 6 bases and 0 bases, in that order; junction bases with no gene match: 3. The CDR3 nucleotides are TGCAGCGTCGGGACAGGGAGCTCCTACGAGCAGTACTTC. It yields the protein CSVGTGSSYEQYF.

Ten or more counts support this clonotype. V gene TRBV7-9 combines with J gene TRBJ2-5; D is perhaps TRBD2 (5 bases). Germline V lookup: CDR1 SEHNR, CDR2 FQNEAQ (reference sequence). The CDR3 runs to 16 residues. Trimming left V 2 bases short and J 1 base short, with 14 bases between. CDR3 residues: CASSLTGLPGQETQYF. The CDR3 nucleotides read TGTGCCAGCAGCTTAACCGGACTCCCAGGCCAAGAGACCCAGTACTTC.

This clonotype was seen a handful of times. V gene TRBV27 combines with J gene TRBJ2-3; no clear D gene. Germline CDR1 MNHEY, CDR2 SMNVEV (reference sequence). This CDR3 region has 15 residues. Deletions cut 1 base from V and 2 bases from J, with 10 bases between. The CDR3 DNA is TGTGCCAGCAGTTTATTGATACCATTCACAGATACGCAGTATTTT. Translation: CASSLLIPFTDTQYF.

This chain links TRBV18 with TRBJ2-7; a weak D match, TRBD1 (6 bases). The CDR3 extends over 15 amino acids. The germline V gene encodes CDR1 KGHSH and CDR2 LQKENI. V lost 1 base and J 7 bases, leaving 17 bases between the germline ends. The CDR3 nucleotides read TGTGCCAGCTCACCACGGGACACTCGACGAGGGGAGCAGTACTTC. This sequence encodes CASSPRDTRRGEQYF.

This clonotype has just a few counts. The V gene is TRBV27, the J gene TRBJ2-1; the match to TRBD2 covers 8 bases. CDR3 length: 15 amino acids. The V and J ends lost 4 bases and 6 bases, in that order; junction bases with no gene match: 8. CDR1 and CDR2 (germline): MNHEY, SMNVEV (reference sequence). This CDR3 reads CASSWTGGPGNEQFF. CDR3 bases: TGTGCCAGCAGTTGGACGGGAGGGCCCGGCAATGAGCAGTTCTTC.

The chain joins TRBV7-9 to TRBJ2-7; 10 nucleotides agree with TRBD2. The junction had 9 bases not matched to a gene; V was cut back by 7 bases and J by 3 bases. Germline V gene sequence: CDR1 SEHNR, CDR2 FQNEAQ (reference sequence). This CDR3 is 15 amino acids long. CDR3 region: CASTPSGRDFYEQYF. CDR3 in DNA: TGTGCCAGCACCCCCAGCGGGAGGGACTTCTACGAGCAGTACTTC.

The rearrangement uses TRBV5-1 and TRBJ2-3, with 7 bases fitting TRBD1. There are 18 residues in the CDR3. Looked up from germline, CDR1 is SGHRS and CDR2 is YFSETQ. V gave up 4 bases and J gave up 4 bases; unmatched junction bases: 18. The CDR3 reads CASSTTGTSVRSPDTQYF. Here the CDR3 DNA reads TGCGCCAGCAGCACGACAGGGACGTCTGTGAGAAGTCCAGATACGCAGTATTTT.

In this sample, this clonotype turned up many times. The CDR3 nucleotides read TGCAATATCCATCCACCGGGGGGACGGACAGATACGCAGTATTTT. Translation: CNIHPPGGRTDTQYF. The gene calls are TRBV20-1 and TRBJ2-3, with TRBD2 identical over 7 bases. The CDR3 runs to 15 residues. CDR1 is DFQATT and CDR2 is SNEGSKA in the germline V gene (reference sequence).

The chain links TRBV6-5 to TRBJ1-6; D unclear. Trimming pared 5 bases from V and 7 bases from J, leaving 18 bases between. The CDR3 is 16 amino acids. Germline V gives CDR1 MNHEY, CDR2 SVGAGI. CDR3 in DNA: TGTGCCAGCAGTCTCCGTCCCCTCCGGGGAAATTCACCCCTCCACTTT. Amino acids: CASSLRPLRGNSPLHF.

This clonotype was counted only a few times. V gene TRBV25-1 combines with J gene TRBJ2-5; 7 bases are a match to TRBD1. Germline V lookup: CDR1 MGHDK, CDR2 SYGVNS. The CDR3 contains 14 residues. The ends lost 7 bases at V and 5 bases at J; junction bases unmatched: 10. The CDR3 region is CASTTGQPGETQYF. The CDR3 nucleotides are TGTGCCAGCACTACGGGACAGCCAGGCGAGACCCAGTACTTC.

The chain employs TRBV12-3 or TRBV12-4 and TRBJ2-7, with TRBD2 as a possible D gene (5 bases). The V end lost 6 bases, the J end lost 4 bases, and 25 bases lay between the germline ends. The CDR3 sequence is 17 residues long. The DNA for the CDR3 is TGTGCCAGCAGCTTGCTCCCTCATGGGAGTCACCCGTACGAGCAGTACTTC. It specifies CASSLLPHGSHPYEQYF.

This chain connects TRBV27 to TRBJ2-7; TRBD1 matches 9 bases. The length of the CDR3 is 14 residues. Losses at the gene ends were 3 bases for V and 4 bases for J; bases not matched to a gene: 4. The germline CDR1 and CDR2 sequences are MNHEY and SMNVEV (reference sequence). CDR3 coding DNA: TGTGCCAGCAGTTTGAGGGGACAGGGATACGAGCAGTACTTC. Amino acid sequence: CASSLRGQGYEQYF.

There are many counts of this clonotype. V usage is TRBV12-3 or TRBV12-4 and J usage is TRBJ1-1; D perhaps matches TRBD1 (6 bases). This CDR3 region has 13 residues. Between the trimmed V and J ends, which lost 6 bases and 3 bases, there was a span of 11 bases. The CDR3 loop reads CASSLQGYTEAFF. The CDR3 nucleotides read TGTGCCAGCAGCTTACAGGGATACACTGAAGCTTTCTTT.

The chain combines TRBV28 with TRBJ2-2, with TRBD2 as a possible D gene (5 bases). V lost 7 bases to trimming and J lost 5 bases, with 11 bases between them. The CDR3 runs to 13 residues. Germline V lookup: CDR1 MDHEN, CDR2 SYDVKM. The CDR3 is CASIHGVTGELFF. The CDR3 region has the DNA TGTGCCAGCATCCACGGGGTAACCGGGGAGCTGTTTTTT.

This clonotype was seen repeatedly, ten times or more. The germline gene is not matched at one end of the junction; a read error may be the cause. The V call is TRBV5-5, the J call TRBJ2-3; 9 nucleotides agree with TRBD1. In germline, CDR1 is SGHKS, CDR2 YYEKEE (reference sequence). The CDR3 is 14 amino acids. CDR3 loop: CASSSGQGADTQYF. The CDR3 nucleotides read TGCGCCAGCAGCTCGGGACAGGGAGCAGATACGCAGTATTTT.

This clonotype came up a few times. V usage is TRBV29-1 and J usage is TRBJ1-2; the D is unclear. The germline V gene encodes CDR1 SQVTM and CDR2 ANQGSEA. Trimming removed 5 bases from V and 7 bases from J, with 14 bases in between. The CDR3 has 12 amino acids. CDR3 nucleotide sequence: TGCAGCGTTACCCGGACGGTAGCTGGCTACACCTTC. Amino acids: CSVTRTVAGYTF.

This clonotype was seen a handful of times. This sequence joins TRBV6-1 and TRBJ2-5; no clear D gene. Germline V CDR1 and CDR2: MNHNS, SASEGT. The germline V and J ends were trimmed by 5 bases and 5 bases, with 12 bases remaining between them. This CDR3 is 13 amino acids long. The CDR3 sequence is CASSSIHVETQYF. CDR3 sequence (DNA): TGTGCCAGCAGTAGCATCCACGTGGAGACCCAGTACTTC.

This chain links TRBV20-1 with TRBJ2-5; D is undetermined. With 1 base removed from V and 8 bases from J, the gap between germline ends came to 8 bases. The CDR3 is made up of 11 amino acids. Germline loops: CDR1 DFQATT, CDR2 SNEGSKA (reference sequence). This CDR3 is CSARGRVTQYF. As DNA, the CDR3 is TGCAGTGCTAGAGGCCGGGTCACCCAGTACTTC.

The chain combines TRBV28 with TRBJ2-3, with 9 bases matching TRBD2. Germline CDR1 MDHEN, CDR2 SYDVKM. CDR3 length: 15 residues. J gave up 3 bases and V 2 bases, and 3 bases lay outside the gene matches. This CDR3 reads CASSLKGLATDTQYF. The CDR3 DNA follows: TGTGCCAGCAGTTTAAAGGGACTAGCTACAGATACGCAGTATTTT.

This clonotype was detected only a few times. This chain connects TRBV10-3 to TRBJ2-5; TRBD1 or TRBD2 may be the D gene (5 bases each). V shed 1 base and J shed 5 bases, with 11 bases lying between them. This CDR3 contains 14 residues. Germline V gives CDR1 ENHRY, CDR2 SYGVKD. As DNA, the CDR3 is TGTGCCATCAGTGAGTGGGGGTCAGTCGAGACCCAGTACTTC. Amino acids: CAISEWGSVETQYF.

This clonotype has a count of ten or more. CDR3 DNA sequence: TGCAGTGCTAGGCTAGCGGGGTCCTACAATGAGCAGTTCTTC. Encoded protein: CSARLAGSYNEQFF. The chain recombines TRBV20-1 with TRBJ2-1, with 9 bases that match TRBD2. Germline V gives CDR1 DFQATT, CDR2 SNEGSKA (reference sequence). The J segment lost 1 base and the V segment lost 3 bases, leaving 1 base of the junction unmatched. This CDR3 comprises 14 residues.